These 17 T cell receptor beta chains originate from one sample sequenced in a study of identical twins. TCRdb redid the calling of the 5' RACE reads with MiXCR, one entry per CDR3 protein. Altogether around 960,000 distinct CDR3 sequences are present, about 12% being singletons, with the ten largest covering 1.5% to 2%. The same specimen was also included in a second study, on yellow fever vaccine responses in identical twins.

The sequenced sample consisted of PBMCs. Receptors were obtained from a young woman in good health.

The V and J genes are TRBV7-9 and TRBJ2-1, with D perhaps TRBD2 (7 bases). This CDR3 is 16 amino acids long. CDR1 is SEHNR and CDR2 is FQNEAQ in the germline V gene (reference sequence). Trimming left V 5 bases short and J 7 bases short, with 21 bases between. This CDR3 reads CASSLVGGGRVNEQFF. The DNA for the CDR3 is TGTGCCAGCAGCCTAGTAGGGGGGGGGCGCGTGAATGAGCAGTTCTTC.

This clonotype has more than one count but fewer than ten. The chain carries TRBV7-6 and TRBJ2-7, with TRBD1 matching over 7 bases. Trimming took 4 bases from V and 2 from J; bases not matched to a gene: 5. CDR1 is SGHVS and CDR2 is FNYEAQ in the germline V gene. This CDR3 contains 14 residues. CDR3 in DNA: TGTGCCAGCAGCTCTAACAGGGGTACCTACGAGCAGTACTTC. Its translation: CASSSNRGTYEQYF.

For this clonotype: At one boundary the junction diverges from the germline segment, which might be a read error. The J gene is TRBJ2-1, the V gene TRBV7-2; TRBD2 matches 14 bases. The length of the CDR3 is 15 residues. CDR1 and CDR2 (germline): SGHTA, FQGNSA. In DNA form, the CDR3 reads TGTGCCAGCAGCTCACCGGGACTAGCGGGAGTTGAGCAATTCTTC. It specifies CASSSPGLAGVEQFF.

This clonotype has a count of ten or more. The chain couples TRBV15 to TRBJ1-5; TRBD1 might be the D (6 bases). Germline V CDR1 and CDR2: LNHNV, YYDKDF (reference sequence). V was trimmed by 5 bases and J by 6 bases, leaving 17 bases between them. This CDR3 is built from 15 residues. CDR3: CATSSPGRGAQPQHF. CDR3 in DNA: TGTGCCACCAGCTCCCCAGGACGGGGGGCTCAGCCCCAGCATTTT.

The rearrangement uses TRBV12-3 or TRBV12-4 and TRBJ2-1, with TRBD2 matching 7 bases. The CDR3 totals 14 residues. V was clipped by 6 bases and J by 3 bases; unmatched bases: 5. This CDR3 is CASSDSGRYNEQFF. The DNA for the CDR3 is TGTGCCAGCAGCGATAGCGGGCGCTACAATGAGCAGTTCTTC.

This clonotype was observed a few times. V usage is TRBV15 and J usage is TRBJ1-5; a weak D match, TRBD1 (5 bases). From germline, CDR1 is LNHNV and CDR2 YYDKDF (reference sequence). Trimming cost V 2 bases and J 2 bases, with 10 bases left between them. The CDR3 is 15 amino acids. This CDR3 is CATSRRGDGNQPQHF. The CDR3 DNA reads TGTGCCACCAGCAGACGGGGGGATGGCAATCAGCCCCAGCATTTT.

This clonotype was seen a few times. The chain is built from TRBV4-2 and TRBJ2-5; 10 nucleotides line up with TRBD2. Germline V gene lookup returns CDR1 LGHNA and CDR2 YNFKEQ. Trimming cost V 0 bases and J 4 bases; bases outside gene matches: 5. The CDR3 is made up of 16 amino acids. The CDR3 region has the DNA TGTGCCAGCAGCCAAGATCTAGCGGGAGCCCTAGAGACCCAGTACTTC. Translation: CASSQDLAGALETQYF.

This clonotype was detected ten times or more. The V call is TRBV4-1, the J call TRBJ2-1, with 7 bases that match TRBD2. V was clipped by 5 bases and J by 2 bases; unmatched bases: 12. Germline CDR1 is MGHRA and CDR2 is YSYEKL. The CDR3 is made up of 17 amino acids. CDR3: CASSYGTGLVTYNEQFF. In nucleotides, the CDR3 is TGCGCCAGCAGCTATGGAACTGGACTAGTCACCTACAATGAGCAGTTCTTC.

This clonotype occurred many times. CDR3 DNA: TGTGCCACCAGCAGGGACGGACAGGGCTACAATGAGCAGTTCTTC. The encoded protein is CATSRDGQGYNEQFF. The gene calls are TRBV15 and TRBJ2-1, with 8 nucleotides matching TRBD1. Germline CDR1 is LNHNV and CDR2 is YYDKDF (reference sequence). The V gene end was trimmed by 3 bases and the J gene end by 3 bases; junction bases not matched to a gene: 4. The CDR3 contains 15 residues.

In its sample, this clonotype was seen many times. The V call is TRBV29-1, the J call TRBJ2-1, with 9 bases matching TRBD1. Germline loops: CDR1 SQVTM, CDR2 ANQGSEA. V lost 5 bases, J lost 8 bases, and 7 bases stayed unmatched. The CDR3 is 13 residues long. The CDR3 here is CSVSRGQGDEQFF. The CDR3 nucleotides read TGCAGCGTTTCAAGGGGACAGGGAGATGAGCAGTTCTTC.

Only a few counts were recorded for this clonotype. This chain links TRBV20-1 with TRBJ1-6; D is unclear. The CDR3 totals 13 residues. The ends were cut back, 0 bases at V and 6 bases at J, with 6 bases in the middle. CDR1 and CDR2 from the germline V gene are DFQATT and SNEGSKA (reference sequence). The CDR3 DNA is TGCAGTGCTAGAGATCGGACTAATTCACCCCTCCACTTT. This encodes CSARDRTNSPLHF.

J is TRBJ2-7 and V is TRBV12-3 or TRBV12-4; TRBD2 matches 13 bases. The CDR3 runs to 15 residues. The J segment lost 3 bases and the V segment lost 5 bases, leaving 4 bases of the junction unmatched. The CDR3 nucleotides read TGTGCCAGCAGTCCGGGACTAGCGGGACTCTACGAGCAGTACTTC. The encoded protein is CASSPGLAGLYEQYF.

The chain couples TRBV27 to TRBJ1-5; D not resolved. This CDR3 has 13 amino acids. V dropped 6 bases and J dropped 6 bases, with 12 bases sitting between them. Germline V gene lookup returns CDR1 MNHEY and CDR2 SMNVEV (reference sequence). CDR3 in DNA: TGTGCCAGCAGACCATCCCGGGGTCAGCCCCAGCATTTT. This codes for CASRPSRGQPQHF.

This clonotype appeared many times. The V gene is TRBV29-1, the J gene TRBJ2-1; TRBD1 matches 7 bases. V lost 4 bases to trimming and J lost 9 bases; unmatched junction nucleotides: 9. This CDR3 spans 13 amino acids. Per germline, CDR1 SQVTM and CDR2 ANQGSEA. As DNA, the CDR3 is TGCAGCGTTGCCCTGGGCAGGGGGTTTGAGCAGTTCTTC. As protein: CSVALGRGFEQFF.

This clonotype has a handful of counts. The rearrangement joins TRBV15 to TRBJ2-1, with 14 nucleotides matching TRBD2. This CDR3 has 16 amino acids. Germline V gene data show CDR1 as LNHNV and CDR2 as YYDKDF (reference sequence). Trimming at V came to 3 bases and at J to 7 bases, leaving 5 bases not matched to a gene. For the CDR3, the DNA is TGTGCCACCAGCAGGTTGACTAGCGGGAGGGTAAATGAGCAGTTCTTC. As protein: CATSRLTSGRVNEQFF. The full variable domain, rest sourced from reference TRBV15 and TRBJ2-1, is DAMVIQNPRYQVTQFGKPVTLSCSQTLNHNVMYWYQQKSSQAPKLLFHYYDKDFNNEADTPDNFQSRRPNTSFCFLDIRSPGLGDTAMYLCATSRLTSGRVNEQFFGPGTRLTVL.

There are a few counts of this clonotype. J is TRBJ1-1 and V is TRBV28, with D perhaps TRBD1 (6 bases). The V and J ends lost 5 bases and 0 bases respectively, with 13 bases between them. This CDR3 has 15 residues. Germline CDR1 MDHEN, CDR2 SYDVKM. CDR3 protein: CASSPPRGLNTEAFF. The DNA for the CDR3 is TGTGCCAGCAGTCCACCCAGGGGCTTGAACACTGAAGCTTTCTTT.

This clonotype was seen only a few times. The chain links TRBV12-3 or TRBV12-4 to TRBJ2-4; 7 bases are shared with TRBD1. This CDR3 contains 13 residues. J lost 5 bases, V lost 6 bases, and 4 bases had no gene match. The CDR3 loop reads CASSRDSQNIQYF. The CDR3 DNA sequence: TGTGCCAGCAGCCGGGACAGTCAAAACATTCAGTACTTC.